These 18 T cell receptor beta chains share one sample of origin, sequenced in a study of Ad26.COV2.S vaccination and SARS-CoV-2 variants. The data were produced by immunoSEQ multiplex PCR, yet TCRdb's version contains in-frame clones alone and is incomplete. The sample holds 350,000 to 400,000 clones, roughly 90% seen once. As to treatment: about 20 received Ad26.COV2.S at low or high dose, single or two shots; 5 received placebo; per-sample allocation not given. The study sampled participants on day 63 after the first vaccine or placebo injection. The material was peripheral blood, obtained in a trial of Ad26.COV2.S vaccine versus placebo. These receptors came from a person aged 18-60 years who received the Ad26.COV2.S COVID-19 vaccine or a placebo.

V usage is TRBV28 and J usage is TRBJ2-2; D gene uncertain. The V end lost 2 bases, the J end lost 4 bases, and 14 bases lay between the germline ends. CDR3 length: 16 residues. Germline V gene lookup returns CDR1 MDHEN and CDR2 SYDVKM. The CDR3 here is CASSLVPQSRTGELFF. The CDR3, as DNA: TGTGCCAGCAGTTTAGTACCCCAGAGCCGCACCGGGGAGCTGTTTTTT.

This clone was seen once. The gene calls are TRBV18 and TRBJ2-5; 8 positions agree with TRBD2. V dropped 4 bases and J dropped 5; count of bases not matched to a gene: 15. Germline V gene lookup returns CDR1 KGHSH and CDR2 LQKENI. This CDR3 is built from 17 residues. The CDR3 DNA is TGTGCCAGCTCACTCAGGACTAGCAGCCTGAATCGGGAGACCCAGTACTTC. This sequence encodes CASSLRTSSLNRETQYF.

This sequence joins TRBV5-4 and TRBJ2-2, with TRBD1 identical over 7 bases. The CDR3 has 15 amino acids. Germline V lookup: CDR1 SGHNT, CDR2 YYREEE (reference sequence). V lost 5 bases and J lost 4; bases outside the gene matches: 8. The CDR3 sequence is CASSPRDRGTGELFF. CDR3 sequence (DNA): TGTGCCAGCAGTCCCCGGGACAGAGGCACCGGGGAGCTGTTTTTT. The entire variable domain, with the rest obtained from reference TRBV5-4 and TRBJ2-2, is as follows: ETGVTQSPTHLIKTRGQQVTLRCSSQSGHNTVSWYQQALGQGPQFIFQYYREEENGRGNFPPRFSGLQFPNYSSELNVNALELDDSALYLCASSPRDRGTGELFFGEGSRLTVL.

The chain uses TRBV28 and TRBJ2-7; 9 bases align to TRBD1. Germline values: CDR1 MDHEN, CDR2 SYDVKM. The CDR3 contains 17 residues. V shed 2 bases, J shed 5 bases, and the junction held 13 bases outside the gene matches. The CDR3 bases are TGTGCCAGCAGTTTAGTGGGACAGGGTCTTGCGGTCCACGAGCAGTACTTC. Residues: CASSLVGQGLAVHEQYF.

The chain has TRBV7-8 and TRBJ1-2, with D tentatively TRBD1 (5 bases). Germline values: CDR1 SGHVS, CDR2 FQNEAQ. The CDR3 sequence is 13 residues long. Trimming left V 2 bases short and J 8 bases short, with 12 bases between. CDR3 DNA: TGTGCCAGCAGCTTAATCCCGGGGGAAGGCTACACCTTC. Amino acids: CASSLIPGEGYTF.

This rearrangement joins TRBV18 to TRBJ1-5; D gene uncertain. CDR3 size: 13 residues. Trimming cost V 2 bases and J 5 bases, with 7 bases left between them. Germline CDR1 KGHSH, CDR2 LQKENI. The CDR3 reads CASSPAGDQPQHF. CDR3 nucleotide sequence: TGTGCCAGCTCACCAGCTGGGGATCAGCCCCAGCATTTT.

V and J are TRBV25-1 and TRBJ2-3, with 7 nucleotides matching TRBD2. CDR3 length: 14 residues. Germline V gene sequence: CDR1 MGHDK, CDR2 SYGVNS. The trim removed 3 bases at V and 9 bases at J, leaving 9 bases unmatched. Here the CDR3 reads CASSEEAGVHTQYF. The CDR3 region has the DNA TGTGCCAGCAGTGAGGAGGCGGGAGTTCACACGCAGTATTTT.

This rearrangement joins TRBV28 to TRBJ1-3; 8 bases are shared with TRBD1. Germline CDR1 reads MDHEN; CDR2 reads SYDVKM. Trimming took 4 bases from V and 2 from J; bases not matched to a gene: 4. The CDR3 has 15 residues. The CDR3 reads CASSWPGGTGNTIYF. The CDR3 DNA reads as TGTGCCAGCAGTTGGCCAGGGGGCACTGGAAACACCATATATTTT.

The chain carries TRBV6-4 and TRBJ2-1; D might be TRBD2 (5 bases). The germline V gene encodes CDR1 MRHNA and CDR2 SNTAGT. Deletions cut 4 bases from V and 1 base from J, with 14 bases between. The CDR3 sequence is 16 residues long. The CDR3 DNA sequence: TGTGCCAGCAGTGTTCGAGGGAGCCATTCCTACAATGAGCAGTTCTTC. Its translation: CASSVRGSHSYNEQFF.

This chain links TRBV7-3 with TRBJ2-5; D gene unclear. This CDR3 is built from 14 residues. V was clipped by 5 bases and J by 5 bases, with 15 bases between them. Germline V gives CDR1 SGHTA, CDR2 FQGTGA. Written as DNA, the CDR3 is TGTGCCAGCAGCCCCCACTGGAGCGAGGAGACCCAGTACTTC. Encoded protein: CASSPHWSEETQYF.

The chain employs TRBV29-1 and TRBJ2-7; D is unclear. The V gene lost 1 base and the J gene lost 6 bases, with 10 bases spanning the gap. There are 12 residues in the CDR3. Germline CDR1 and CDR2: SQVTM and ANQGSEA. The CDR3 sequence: CSVEGLVGEQYF. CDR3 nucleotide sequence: TGCAGCGTTGAAGGTCTAGTAGGCGAGCAGTACTTC.

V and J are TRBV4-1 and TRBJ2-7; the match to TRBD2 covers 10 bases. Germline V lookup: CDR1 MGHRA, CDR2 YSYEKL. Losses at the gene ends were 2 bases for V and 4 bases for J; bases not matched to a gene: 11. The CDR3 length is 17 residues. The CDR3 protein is CASSQMGRASGRYEQYF. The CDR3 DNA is TGCGCCAGCAGCCAAATGGGACGGGCTAGCGGGAGATACGAGCAGTACTTC.

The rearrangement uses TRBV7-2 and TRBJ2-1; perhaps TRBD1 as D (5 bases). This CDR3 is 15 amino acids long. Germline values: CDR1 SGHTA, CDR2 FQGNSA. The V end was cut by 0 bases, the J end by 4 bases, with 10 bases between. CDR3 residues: CASSLAGALYNEQFF. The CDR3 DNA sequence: TGTGCCAGCAGCTTAGCAGGGGCGCTATACAATGAGCAGTTCTTC. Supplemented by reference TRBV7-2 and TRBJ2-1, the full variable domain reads GAGVSQSPSNKVTEKGKDVELRCDPISGHTALYWYRQSLGQGLEFLIYFQGNSAPDKSGLPSDRFSAERTGGSVSTLTIQRTQQEDSAVYLCASSLAGALYNEQFFGPGTRLTVL.

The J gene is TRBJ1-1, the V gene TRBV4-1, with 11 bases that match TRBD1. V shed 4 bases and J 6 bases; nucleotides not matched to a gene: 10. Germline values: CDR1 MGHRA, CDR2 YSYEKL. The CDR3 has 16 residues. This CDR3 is CASSLSRDRGFAEAFF. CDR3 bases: TGCGCCAGCAGCCTAAGTCGGGACAGGGGGTTCGCTGAAGCTTTCTTT.

The DNA of the CDR3 is TGTGCCAGCAGTTCCCGGACAGGGTTAGAGACCCAGTACTTC. Translated, it gives CASSSRTGLETQYF. The rearrangement uses TRBV6-5 and TRBJ2-5; 8 bases line up with TRBD1. In germline, CDR1 is MNHEY, CDR2 SVGAGI. Trimming removed 4 bases from V and 4 bases from J; junction bases left unmatched: 5. The CDR3 is made up of 14 amino acids.

The CDR3: CASSEEGEQFF. Here the CDR3 DNA reads TGTGCCAGCAGTGAGGAGGGTGAGCAGTTCTTC. The chain links TRBV2 to TRBJ2-1; D is perhaps TRBD2 (6 bases). This CDR3 comprises 11 residues. V gave up 3 bases and J gave up 9 bases, with 6 bases separating them. Germline loops: CDR1 SNHLY, CDR2 FYNNEI.

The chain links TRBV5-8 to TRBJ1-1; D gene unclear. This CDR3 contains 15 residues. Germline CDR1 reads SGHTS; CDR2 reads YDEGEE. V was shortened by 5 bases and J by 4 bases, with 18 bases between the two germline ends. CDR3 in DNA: TGTGCCAGCAGTAGACAAACCCTTAGCGGCACTGAAGCTTTCTTT. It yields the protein CASSRQTLSGTEAFF.

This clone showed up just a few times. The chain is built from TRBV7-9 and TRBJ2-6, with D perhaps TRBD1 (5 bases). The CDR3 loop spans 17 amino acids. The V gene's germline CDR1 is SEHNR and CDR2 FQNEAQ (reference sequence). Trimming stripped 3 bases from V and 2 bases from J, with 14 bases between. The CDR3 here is CASSFQGLSTGANVLTF. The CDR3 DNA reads TGTGCCAGCAGCTTTCAGGGCCTCTCTACTGGGGCCAACGTCCTGACTTTC.